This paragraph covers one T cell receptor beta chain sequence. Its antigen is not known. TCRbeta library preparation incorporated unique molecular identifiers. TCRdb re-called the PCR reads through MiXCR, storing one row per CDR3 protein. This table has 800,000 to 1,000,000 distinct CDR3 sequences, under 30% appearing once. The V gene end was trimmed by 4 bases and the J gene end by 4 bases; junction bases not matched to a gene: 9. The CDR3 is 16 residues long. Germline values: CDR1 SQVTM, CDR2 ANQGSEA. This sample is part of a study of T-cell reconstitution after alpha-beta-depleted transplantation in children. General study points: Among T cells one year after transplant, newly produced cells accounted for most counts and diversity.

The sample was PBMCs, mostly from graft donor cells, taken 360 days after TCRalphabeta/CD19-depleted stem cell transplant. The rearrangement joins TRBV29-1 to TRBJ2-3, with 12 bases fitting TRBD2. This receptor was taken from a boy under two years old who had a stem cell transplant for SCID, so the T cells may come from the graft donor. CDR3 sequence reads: CSVGGLAGQAADTQYF. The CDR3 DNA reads TGCAGCGTTGGGGGACTAGCGGGTCAGGCGGCAGATACGCAGTATTTT.